One sample yielded the 21 T cell receptor beta chains listed below, sequenced in a study of tumor-infiltrating lymphocytes in primary liver carcinoma. Both RNA and DNA were isolated together from about 21-30 mg of bulk tissue that had not been sorted. A constant-region primer served to make TCR beta cDNA from roughly 500 ng total RNA. Modified slightly, ARM-PCR produced TCR beta libraries over three nested multiplex PCR rounds. A C-beta reverse primer and TRBV1-TRBV30 forward primers served in each of the first two PCR rounds, at approximately 10 cycles apiece. Via MiXCR, TCRdb re-called the multiplex PCR reads, giving one row per CDR3 protein. The sample gives roughly 100,000 distinct CDR3 sequences, under 70% of which show up once; approximately 12% is in the top ten. What was sequenced was liver tumor tissue from sampling region 2. As to subset: tumor region T2, inferior pole. These receptors all stem from a woman aged 55-69 years with primary liver carcinoma and hepatitis B virus infection.

The V and J genes are TRBV6-5 and TRBJ2-3; TRBD2 matches at 7 bases. CDR3 size: 14 residues. J lost 5 bases, V lost 6 bases, and 8 bases had no gene match. Germline V gene sequence: CDR1 MNHEY, CDR2 SVGAGI. Written as DNA, the CDR3 is TGTGCCAGCAGGTGGACTAGTGCCATAGATACGCAGTATTTT. It specifies CASRWTSAIDTQYF.

The genes are TRBV5-1 and TRBJ2-3; 8 nucleotides match TRBD2. V was pared by 0 bases and J by 2 bases, with 11 bases of the junction left unmatched. Germline V gives CDR1 SGHRS, CDR2 YFSETQ. The length of the CDR3 is 18 residues. The CDR3 here is CASSLARNSGTITDTQYF. CDR3 bases: TGCGCCAGCAGCTTGGCGAGGAATAGCGGGACTATCACAGATACGCAGTATTTT.

The table lists this clonotype with many counts. The J gene is TRBJ2-7, the V gene TRBV5-1, with D unclear. V was cut by 2 bases and J by 3 bases, with 15 bases left in between. Germline assignment: CDR1 SGHRS and CDR2 YFSETQ. The CDR3 extends over 15 amino acids. DNA for the CDR3: TGCGCCAGCAGCTTTAACCCCGGATCGGACTACGAGCAGTACTTC. Translation gives CASSFNPGSDYEQYF.

The genes are TRBV28 and TRBJ2-1; 11 nucleotides align to TRBD2. CDR1 and CDR2 from the germline V gene are MDHEN and SYDVKM. With 5 bases clipped from V and 7 bases from J, the junction kept 13 bases outside the gene matches. The CDR3 extends over 17 amino acids. CDR3 amino acids: CASSEISGRAGRNEQFF. The CDR3 nucleotides read TGTGCCAGCAGTGAGATTAGCGGGAGGGCCGGGCGAAATGAGCAGTTCTTC. The full variable domain, completed using reference TRBV28 and TRBJ2-1, is DVKVTQSSRYLVKRTGEKVFLECVQDMDHENMFWYRQDPGLGLRLIYFSYDVKMKEKGDIPEGYSVSREKKERFSLILESASTNQTSMYLCASSEISGRAGRNEQFFGPGTRLTVL.

In the case of this clonotype: Its ends do not fully match the called genes, so a read error is possible. The rearrangement links TRBV7-3 to TRBJ2-6; 10 nucleotides agree with TRBD1. Per germline, CDR1 SGHTA and CDR2 FQGTGA. This CDR3 comprises 16 residues. This chain's CDR3 is CASCYGTGAGANVLTF. The CDR3 DNA sequence: TGTGCCAGCTGTTATGGGACAGGGGCTGGGGCCAACGTCCTCACTTTC.

There are many counts of this clonotype. The rearrangement joins TRBV5-1 to TRBJ2-1; 11 bases line up with TRBD2. Looked up from germline, CDR1 is SGHRS and CDR2 is YFSETQ. The junction had 11 bases not matched to a gene; V was cut back by 7 bases and J by 8 bases. There are 15 residues in the CDR3. The CDR3 DNA reads as TGCGCCAGCCGTACGGTCACTAGCGGGAGCTATGAGCAGTTCTTC. Protein product: CASRTVTSGSYEQFF.

Of note for this clonotype: Being one base from a much bigger clone, this may be a read error. The CDR3 spells CASNTRGHMGTDTQYF. CDR3 bases: TGTGCCAGCAACACCAGAGGGCATATGGGGACAGATACGCAGTATTTT. The V and J genes are TRBV4-2 and TRBJ2-3, with D tentatively TRBD2 (5 bases). The CDR3 runs 16 residues. The V gene's germline CDR1 is LGHNA and CDR2 YNFKEQ. V lost 7 bases and J lost 3, with 20 bases in between.

V is TRBV11-2 and J is TRBJ2-7; the D call may be TRBD1 or TRBD2 (5 bases each). V lost 7 bases, J lost 9 bases, and 31 bases lay in between. Germline CDR1 is SGHAT and CDR2 is FQNNGV. CDR3 length: 17 amino acids. CDR3 nucleotides: TGTGCCAGCAACGGCATGAGAGGGGCCCTTCTCTCCTACTGGCAGTACTTC. Its protein is CASNGMRGALLSYWQYF.

With regard to this clonotype: A junction end diverges from the germline sequence, so it may reflect a read error. The chain combines TRBV11-2 with TRBJ2-1; 10 nucleotides agree with TRBD2. Germline CDR1 reads SGHAT; CDR2 reads FQNNGV. CDR3 length equals 16 residues. The CDR3 DNA reads TGTACCAGCAGCCCAACGAGTAGCGGGGGGTACAATGGGCAGTTCTTC. Protein: CTSSPTSSGGYNGQFF. The whole variable domain, filled in from reference TRBV11-2 and TRBJ2-1, reads EAGVAQSPRYKIIEKRQSVAFWCNPISGHATLYWYQQILGQGPKLLIQFQNNGVVDDSQLPKDRFSAERLKGVDSTLKIQPAKLEDSAVYLCTSSPTSSGGYNGQFFGPGTRLTVL.

Note on this clonotype: A read error is possible here, since a much larger clone lies one base away. The genes are TRBV28 and TRBJ1-5; D unclear. In germline, CDR1 is MDHEN, CDR2 SYDVKM. The CDR3 spans 12 residues. The CDR3 DNA is TGTGTCAGCCGGAGGCTATCTCAGCCCCAGCATTTT. Protein product: CVSRRLSQPQHF.

Note on this clonotype: A much larger clone differs by one base, so this may be a read error. In this CDR3 the conserved last residue, phenylalanine or tryptophan, is missing, so a read error is likely. The J gene is TRBJ2-7, the V gene TRBV14; D is unclear. The germline V and J ends were trimmed by 3 bases and 9 bases, with 9 bases remaining between them. The CDR3 totals 11 residues. Germline CDR1 reads SGHDN; CDR2 reads FVKESK. The CDR3 sequence is CASSHKHGQYS. In nucleotides, the CDR3 is TGTGCCAGCAGCCACAAACACGGGCAGTACTCC.

The V gene is TRBV12-5, the J gene TRBJ1-2; D is undetermined. CDR1 is LGHNT and CDR2 is FRNRAP in the germline V gene. This CDR3 comprises 16 residues. Trimming took 1 base from V and 10 from J, leaving 22 bases between them. The CDR3 coding sequence is TGTGCTAGTGGTTTGGCACCCACGGATTCAGTGAGGGACTACACCTTC. It yields the protein CASGLAPTDSVRDYTF.

Concerning this clonotype: This may come from a read error, since a much larger clone is one base off. Here the CDR3 reads CDSSFGQGSETQYF. Written as DNA, the CDR3 is TGTGACAGCAGTTTCGGGCAGGGGTCCGAGACCCAGTACTTC. The rearrangement joins TRBV28 to TRBJ2-5; perhaps TRBD1 as D (6 bases). In germline, CDR1 is MDHEN, CDR2 SYDVKM. The CDR3 sequence is 14 residues long.

Notes on this clonotype: Being one base from a much bigger clone, this may be a read error. The CDR3 DNA is TGCGCCAGCAGCCCCCTCGGAGGAGGGCACGAGAGGGGAGACACTGAAGCTTTCTTT. Translated, it gives CASSPLGGGHERGDTEAFF. The V call is TRBV5-1, the J call TRBJ1-1; weak D call: TRBD1 (5 bases). CDR3 length equals 19 residues. Germline lookup yields CDR1 SGHRS and CDR2 YFSETQ. Deletions cut 4 bases from V and 3 bases from J, with 28 bases between.

The chain employs TRBV9 and TRBJ1-5, with TRBD1 as a possible D gene (5 bases). V was pared by 3 bases and J by 4 bases, with 14 bases between. CDR3 length equals 15 residues. Per the germline V gene, CDR1 is SGDLS and CDR2 is YYNGEE. As DNA, the CDR3 is TGTGCCAGCAGCGCCGGGACCGCTCCTAATCAGCCCCAGCATTTT. This codes for CASSAGTAPNQPQHF.

This sequence joins TRBV5-1 and TRBJ2-1; weak D call: TRBD1 (6 bases). V shed 0 bases and J shed 12 bases, with 16 bases lying between them. Germline lookup yields CDR1 SGHRS and CDR2 YFSETQ. This CDR3 contains 14 residues. The CDR3 here is CASSLDGPEGGQFF. The CDR3 region has the DNA TGCGCCAGCAGCTTGGATGGACCAGAAGGGGGGCAGTTCTTC.

Details on this clonotype: One end of the junction does not line up with germline, which may come from a read error. V and J are TRBV28 and TRBJ1-1; D might be TRBD1 (6 bases). The CDR3 covers 15 residues. Germline V lookup: CDR1 MDHEN, CDR2 SYDVKM. In DNA, the CDR3 is TGTGCCAGCACCTCGGGGGGGGCTGGGGTCACTGAAGCTTCCTTT. Its protein product is CASTSGGAGVTEASF.

The chain uses TRBV7-8 and TRBJ2-2; D not resolved. Germline V lookup: CDR1 SGHVS, CDR2 FQNEAQ. This CDR3 has 17 amino acids. V shed 0 bases and J shed 3 bases, with 14 bases lying between them. The CDR3 nucleotides are TGTGCCAGCAGCTTAGCTACGGTGGGCATTGACACCGGGGAGCTGTTTTTT. It is translated as CASSLATVGIDTGELFF.

The sample holds a few counts of this clonotype. A read error may produce the germline difference seen at one junction end. The V gene is TRBV29-1, the J gene TRBJ2-2; no clear D gene. This CDR3 is 13 amino acids long. CDR1 and CDR2 from the germline V gene are SQVTM and ANQGSEA. In nucleotides, the CDR3 is TGCAGCGCTGGGCGTACGAACATCGGGGAGCTGTTTTTT. This encodes CSAGRTNIGELFF.

A word on this clonotype: An end of the junction does not agree with germline; a read error may underlie this. The V gene is TRBV9, the J gene TRBJ2-3, with D tentatively TRBD2 (6 bases). CDR1 and CDR2 from the germline V gene are SGDLS and YYNGEE. The CDR3 is 15 residues long. The CDR3 protein is CASSVAAESTDTRYF. The CDR3 DNA reads as TGTGCCAGTAGCGTAGCGGCGGAGAGCACAGATACGCGGTATTTT.

V gene TRBV29-1 combines with J gene TRBJ2-1; 7 positions agree with TRBD2. V dropped 6 bases and J dropped 0; count of bases not matched to a gene: 8. Looked up from germline, CDR1 is SQVTM and CDR2 is ANQGSEA. The CDR3 extends over 15 amino acids. CDR3 in DNA: TGCAGCGTCTACGTGCTAGCGGCCTCCTACAATGAGCAGTTCTTC. Its protein product is CSVYVLAASYNEQFF.